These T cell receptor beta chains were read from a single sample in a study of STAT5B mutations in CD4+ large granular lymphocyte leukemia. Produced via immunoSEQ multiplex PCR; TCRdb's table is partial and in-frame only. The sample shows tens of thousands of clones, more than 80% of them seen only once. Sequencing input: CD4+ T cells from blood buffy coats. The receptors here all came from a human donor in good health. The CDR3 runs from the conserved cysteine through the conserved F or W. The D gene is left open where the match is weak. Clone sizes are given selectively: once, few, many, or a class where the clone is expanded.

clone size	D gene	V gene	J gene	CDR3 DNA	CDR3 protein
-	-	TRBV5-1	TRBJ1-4	TGCGCCAGCAGCGAGGGGGCAACTAATGAAAAACTGTTTTTT	CASSEGATNEKLFF
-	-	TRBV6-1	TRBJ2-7	TGTGCCAGCGGGGGGCAGGACCCATTGGGGTACGAGCAGTACTTC	CASGGQDPLGYEQYF
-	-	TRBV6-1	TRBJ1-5	TGTGCCAGCCGTGTTGGAACGTATAGCAATCAGCCCCAGCATTTT	CASRVGTYSNQPQHF
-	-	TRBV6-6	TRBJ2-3	TGTGCCAGCACCCAGACTGGGGGGCCCCGCACAGATACGCAGTATTTT	CASTQTGGPRTDTQYF
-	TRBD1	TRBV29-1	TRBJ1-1	TGCAGCGTTGGGGACAGAGAGGAAGCTTTCTTT	CSVGDREEAFF
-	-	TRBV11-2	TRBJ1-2	TGTGCCAGCAGCTTAGATCAGAGAGGATACTATGGCTACACCTTC	CASSLDQRGYYGYTF
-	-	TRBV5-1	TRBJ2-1	TGCGCCAGCAGGGGGGACACATACAATGAGCAGTTCTTC	CASRGDTYNEQFF
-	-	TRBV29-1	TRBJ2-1	TGCAGCGTTGTTAGGTTAACGGGGGTCTACAATGAGCAGTTCTTC	CSVVRLTGVYNEQFF
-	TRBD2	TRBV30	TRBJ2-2	TGTAGTTATAGCGGGGGGGCGATCGACACCGGGGAGCTGTTTTTT	CSYSGGAIDTGELFF
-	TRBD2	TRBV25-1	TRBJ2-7	TGTGCCAGCAGCCTAGGGGTAGCGGGGGGGTACGAGCAGTACTTC	CASSLGVAGGYEQYF
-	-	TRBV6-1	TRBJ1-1	TGTGCCAGCAGTTTAACGGAAACGAACACTGAAGCTTTCTTT	CASSLTETNTEAFF
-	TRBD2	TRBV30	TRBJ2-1	TGTGCCTGGAGTGTAGGCGGGAGTTTAGGCAATGAGCAGTTCTTC	CAWSVGGSLGNEQFF
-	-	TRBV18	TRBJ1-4	TGTGCCAGCTCACTGGGGATAACTAATGAAAAACTGTTTTTT	CASSLGITNEKLFF
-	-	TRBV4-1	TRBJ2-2	TGCGCCAGCAGCCAAAGAGCAGGGATAGGGGAGCTGTTTTTT	CASSQRAGIGELFF
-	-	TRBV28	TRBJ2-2	TGTGCCAGCAGTTTTTACGTCGGGGAGCTGTTTTTT	CASSFYVGELFF
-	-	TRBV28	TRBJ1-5	TGTGCCAGCAGCCCGTCCGGAGGGGTTTATAGTAGCAATCAGCCCCAGCATTTT	CASSPSGGVYSSNQPQHF
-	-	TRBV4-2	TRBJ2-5	TGTGCCAGCAGCCAAGATCAGGCTGGATGGGAGACCCAGTACTTC	CASSQDQAGWETQYF
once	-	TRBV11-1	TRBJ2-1	TGTGCCAGCAGCTTAGACCAGGGAGAATACAATGAGCAGTTCTTC	CASSLDQGEYNEQFF
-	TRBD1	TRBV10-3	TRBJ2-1	TGTGCCATCAGTGAGTCGACAGGGGGAAGTATTAATGAGCAGTTCTTC	CAISESTGGSINEQFF
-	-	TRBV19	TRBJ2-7	TGTGCCAGTAGTTCTGTCGGGGCCGGAACCTACGAGCAGTACTTC	CASSSVGAGTYEQYF
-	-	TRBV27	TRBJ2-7	TGTGCCAGCAGTTCCCCTCACCGGGCCGCACCCCACGAGCAGTACTTC	CASSSPHRAAPHEQYF
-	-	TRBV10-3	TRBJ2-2	TGTGCCATCAGTGATTCCGGGACATTGAAATCCGGGGAGCTGTTTTTT	CAISDSGTLKSGELFF
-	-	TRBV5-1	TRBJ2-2	TGCGCCAGCAGCTTGGCGGGAACGGACACCGGGGAGCTGTTTTTT	CASSLAGTDTGELFF
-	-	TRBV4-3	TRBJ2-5	TGCGCCAGCAGCCAAGGGGACGGGGGCCAAGAGACCCAGTACTTC	CASSQGDGGQETQYF
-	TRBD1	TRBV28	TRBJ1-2	TGTGCCAGCAGTACATCCGCCGACAGGGATGGCTACACCTTC	CASSTSADRDGYTF
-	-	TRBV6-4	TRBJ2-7	TGTGCCAGCAGTGACCCCGCAACTAGCTCCATGGAGCAGTACTTC	CASSDPATSSMEQYF
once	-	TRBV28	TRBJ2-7	TGTGCCAGCAGTTCAGTAGGAGGAAGACGCTCCTACGAGCAGTACTTC	CASSSVGGRRSYEQYF
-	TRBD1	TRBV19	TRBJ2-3	TGTGCCAGTAGTACCCAGGGGGCTGGTACGCAGTATTTT	CASSTQGAGTQYF
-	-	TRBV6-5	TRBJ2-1	TGTGCCAGCAGTTATCAGGGATCTGAGCAGTTCTTC	CASSYQGSEQFF
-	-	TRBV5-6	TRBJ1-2	TGTGCCAGCAGCCCTCCCCAGGTGGCTTTTTATGGCTACACCTTC	CASSPPQVAFYGYTF
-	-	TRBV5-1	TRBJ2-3	TGCGCCAGCAGCTTGTGGGACGCCACAGATACGCAGTATTTT	CASSLWDATDTQYF
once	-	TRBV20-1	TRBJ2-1	TGCAGTGCTAGGGACGACTTAAAGCAGTTCTTC	CSARDDLKQFF
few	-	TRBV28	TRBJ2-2	TGTGCCAGCAGCCTCAGGGGTTCCAGGAACACCGGGGAGCTGTTTTTT	CASSLRGSRNTGELFF
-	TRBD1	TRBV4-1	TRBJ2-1	TGCGCCAGCAGCCCCCGGGACAGGGCCTACAATGAGCAGTTCTTC	CASSPRDRAYNEQFF
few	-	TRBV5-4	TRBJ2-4	TGTGCCAGCAGCTTGGACAGACTAGCCAAAAACATTCAGTACTTC	CASSLDRLAKNIQYF
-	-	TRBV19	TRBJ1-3	TGTGCCAGTAGTCGTACAACAGTGGATTACTCTGGAAACACCATATATTTT	CASSRTTVDYSGNTIYF
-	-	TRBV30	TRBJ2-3	TGTGCCTGGAGTCGGCCCTCATCAGATACGCAGTATTTT	CAWSRPSSDTQYF
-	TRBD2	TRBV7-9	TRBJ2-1	TGTGCCAGCAGCTTAGAAGTTATTGCGGGAGGCTCGAGCAATGAGCAGTTCTTC	CASSLEVIAGGSSNEQFF
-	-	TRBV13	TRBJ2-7	TGTGCCAGCAGCCCAACTGTGGGGGCAGGGGGGACTAACGAGCAGTACTTC	CASSPTVGAGGTNEQYF
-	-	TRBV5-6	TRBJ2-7	TGTGCCAGCAGCTCATATTTAGGGCGGCTGGAGCAGTACTTC	CASSSYLGRLEQYF
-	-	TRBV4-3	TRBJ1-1	TGCGCCAGCAGCCGTGGACAGATGAACACTGAAGCTTTCTTT	CASSRGQMNTEAFF
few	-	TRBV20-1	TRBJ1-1	TGCAGTGCTAGATGGGGACCTGAAGCTTTCTTT	CSARWGPEAFF
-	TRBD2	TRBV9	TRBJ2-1	TGTGCCAGCAGCGTAGGGTCTAGCGGGCATTTCAATGAGCAGTTCTTC	CASSVGSSGHFNEQFF